These 27 T cell receptor beta chains originate from one sample sequenced in a study of cytomegalovirus exposure and HLA in healthy donors. A multiplex PCR was run with 60 Vbeta primers and 13 Jbeta primers. Here immunoSEQ multiplex PCR was the method, and the copy in TCRdb shows in-frame clones only, minus some. The table includes around 140,000 clones, roughly 80% detected once. The sample comprised PBMCs. These receptors originate from a woman aged 55 to 70 in good health and CMV-seronegative.

The chain combines TRBV28 with TRBJ1-2; D may be TRBD1 (5 bases). Trimming shortened V by 2 bases and J by 3 bases, and 13 bases separated the two germline ends. The V gene's germline CDR1 is MDHEN and CDR2 SYDVKM. CDR3 length: 15 residues. The DNA for the CDR3 is TGTGCCAGCAGTTTAGAAGGCTTAGGGGACTATGGCTACACCTTC. As protein: CASSLEGLGDYGYTF.

The rearrangement links TRBV2 to TRBJ2-3; 12 nucleotides align to TRBD2. The germline gives CDR1 SNHLY, CDR2 FYNNEI. This CDR3 contains 15 residues. V was pared by 6 bases and J by 4 bases, with 5 bases of the junction left unmatched. CDR3 sequence reads: CASSLRTSGADTQYF. CDR3 sequence (DNA): TGTGCCAGCAGCCTAAGGACTAGCGGGGCAGATACGCAGTATTTT.

J is TRBJ1-4 and V is TRBV19; a weak D match, TRBD1 (5 bases). Germline V gives CDR1 LNHDA, CDR2 SQIVND (reference sequence). This CDR3 has 16 amino acids. V was shortened by 6 bases and J by 5 bases, with 19 bases between the two germline ends. The CDR3 here is CASSRPGDGGNEKLFF. The CDR3 DNA follows: TGTGCCAGTAGCCGGCCGGGGGATGGAGGGAATGAAAAACTGTTTTTT.

This clone showed up just once. The CDR3 sequence: CATSRQNTGELFF. The CDR3 bases are TGTGCCACCAGCCGACAGAACACCGGGGAGCTGTTTTTT. This chain uses TRBV2 with TRBJ2-2, with no clear D. Trimming stripped 10 bases from V and 1 base from J, with 10 bases between. There are 13 residues in the CDR3. CDR1 and CDR2 from the germline V gene are SNHLY and FYNNEI. The full variable domain, rest sourced from reference TRBV2 and TRBJ2-2, is EPEVTQTPSHQVTQMGQEVILRCVPISNHLYFYWYRQILGQKVEFLVSFYNNEISEKSEIFDDQFSVERPDGSNFTLKIRSTKLEDSAMYFCATSRQNTGELFFGEGSRLTVL.

This chain uses TRBV5-1 with TRBJ1-1; D gene ambiguous. This CDR3 has 16 residues. From germline, CDR1 is SGHRS and CDR2 YFSETQ. Trimming cost V 0 bases and J 1 base, with 13 bases left between them. CDR3 sequence reads: CASSLATGWANTEAFF. The CDR3 bases are TGCGCCAGCAGCTTGGCCACGGGGTGGGCGAACACTGAAGCTTTCTTT. The full variable domain, its missing parts supplied by reference TRBV5-1 and TRBJ1-1, is KAGVTQTPRYLIKTRGQQVTLSCSPISGHRSVSWYQQTPGQGLQFLFEYFSETQRNKGNFPGRFSGRQFSNSRSEMNVSTLELGDSALYLCASSLATGWANTEAFFGQGTRLTVV.

The V and J genes are TRBV10-3 and TRBJ2-3; TRBD2 matches at 16 bases. CDR1 is ENHRY and CDR2 is SYGVKD in the germline V gene. The V segment lost 6 bases and the J segment 4 bases; nucleotides outside the gene matches: 4. The CDR3 covers 16 residues. The CDR3 protein is CAISPGTSGRADTQYF. The CDR3 nucleotides read TGTGCCATCAGCCCCGGGACTAGCGGGAGGGCAGATACGCAGTATTTT.

J is TRBJ2-3 and V is TRBV11-3, with 14 nucleotides matching TRBD2. The germline V gene has CDR1 SGHNT and CDR2 YENEEA. CDR3 size: 16 residues. J gave up 5 bases and V 5 bases, and 6 bases lay outside the gene matches. In nucleotides, the CDR3 is TGTGCCAGCAGCGGGGGGACTAGCGGGAGTCGAGATACGCAGTATTTT. This codes for CASSGGTSGSRDTQYF. Full variable domain (missing parts from reference TRBV11-3 and TRBJ2-3): EAGVVQSPRYKIIEKKQPVAFWCNPISGHNTLYWYLQNLGQGPELLIRYENEEAVDDSQLPKDRFSAERLKGVDSTLKIQPAELGDSAVYLCASSGGTSGSRDTQYFGPGTRLTVL.

This chain connects TRBV19 to TRBJ2-1; 7 bases line up with TRBD2. The V gene end was trimmed by 5 bases and the J gene end by 6 bases; junction bases not matched to a gene: 13. The CDR3 is 16 amino acids. The germline CDR1 and CDR2 sequences are LNHDA and SQIVND (reference sequence). The CDR3 DNA follows: TGTGCCAGTAGTCCCCTTGAGCGGGACCTGCTCAATGAGCAGTTCTTC. Translated, it gives CASSPLERDLLNEQFF.

The chain recombines TRBV5-1 with TRBJ1-2; 8 bases align to TRBD1. V trimming: 4 bases; J trimming: 8 bases; junction bases outside the gene matches: 10. The CDR3 loop spans 14 amino acids. Germline values: CDR1 SGHRS, CDR2 YFSETQ. CDR3 nucleotide sequence: TGCGCCAGCAGCCTGGGCGACAGGGGAAGCGGCTACACCTTC. It codes for CASSLGDRGSGYTF.

This clone was recorded only once. The chain uses TRBV7-8 and TRBJ2-4; D is uncertain. V lost 3 bases and J 4 bases, leaving 13 bases between the germline ends. CDR3 size: 15 residues. The germline gives CDR1 SGHVS, CDR2 FQNEAQ. The CDR3 is CASSFLTSRKNIQYF. Here the CDR3 DNA reads TGTGCCAGCAGCTTTCTGACATCCCGAAAAAACATTCAGTACTTC.

This chain connects TRBV28 to TRBJ1-5, with D possibly being TRBD1 (5 bases). The germline V gene encodes CDR1 MDHEN and CDR2 SYDVKM. The germline V and J ends were trimmed by 4 bases and 2 bases, with 18 bases remaining between them. This CDR3 region has 17 residues. The CDR3 is CASSSAHGGSRNQPQHF. The CDR3 DNA reads as TGTGCCAGCAGTTCGGCCCACGGGGGGTCTCGCAATCAGCCCCAGCATTTT. The entire variable domain, with the rest obtained from reference TRBV28 and TRBJ1-5, is as follows: DVKVTQSSRYLVKRTGEKVFLECVQDMDHENMFWYRQDPGLGLRLIYFSYDVKMKEKGDIPEGYSVSREKKERFSLILESASTNQTSMYLCASSSAHGGSRNQPQHFGDGTRLSIL.

This chain links TRBV27 with TRBJ2-7; a possible D gene is TRBD1 (5 bases). V lost 3 bases and J 0 bases, leaving 9 bases between the germline ends. Germline V gene data show CDR1 as MNHEY and CDR2 as SMNVEV (reference sequence). The CDR3 is 14 amino acids. The CDR3 region has the DNA TGTGCCAGCAGTTTTCGAGGACACTCCTACGAGCAGTACTTC. As protein: CASSFRGHSYEQYF.

V and J are TRBV10-3 and TRBJ2-7; 9 bases are a match to TRBD2. J gave up 5 bases and V 6 bases, and 11 bases lay outside the gene matches. This CDR3 contains 15 residues. Looked up from germline, CDR1 is ENHRY and CDR2 is SYGVKD. The CDR3 is CAIRTAAGGPHEQYF. The CDR3 DNA follows: TGTGCCATCAGGACCGCCGCGGGAGGGCCCCACGAGCAGTACTTC.

This clone turned up a few times. The V gene is TRBV5-5, the J gene TRBJ1-1, with unresolved D. CDR1 is SGHKS and CDR2 is YYEKEE in the germline V gene (reference sequence). The CDR3 is 14 residues long. The V end lost 1 base, the J end lost 5 bases, and 12 bases lay between the germline ends. In nucleotides, the CDR3 is TGTGCCAGCAGCTTGTTTCGGGTAGGAACTGAAGCTTTCTTT. This translates into CASSLFRVGTEAFF.

The chain carries TRBV5-1 and TRBJ2-2; D gene uncertain. Between the trimmed V and J ends, which lost 1 base and 6 bases, there was a span of 13 bases. Per the germline V gene, CDR1 is SGHRS and CDR2 is YFSETQ. The CDR3 extends over 15 amino acids. CDR3 sequence reads: CASSLSVSGAGELFF. The CDR3 nucleotides read TGCGCCAGCAGCTTGTCGGTCTCCGGTGCCGGGGAGCTGTTTTTT.

V and J are TRBV10-3 and TRBJ2-3, with TRBD1 matching 7 bases. After removal of 6 bases from V and 3 bases from J, the junction contained 6 bases not matched to a gene. Germline values: CDR1 ENHRY, CDR2 SYGVKD. The CDR3 runs to 14 residues. The CDR3 DNA sequence: TGTGCCATCAGCGACCCAGGGGGTACAGATACGCAGTATTTT. Its translation is CAISDPGGTDTQYF.

The rearrangement uses TRBV10-2 and TRBJ2-1, with 9 bases fitting TRBD2. This CDR3 comprises 15 residues. J was trimmed by 7 bases and V by 3 bases; bases with no gene match: 7. From germline, CDR1 is WSHSY and CDR2 SAAADI. CDR3 loop: CASSDSGRVSNEQFF. CDR3 nucleotide sequence: TGCGCCAGCAGTGATAGCGGGAGAGTATCGAATGAGCAGTTCTTC.

This clone was found a few times. CDR3 sequence (DNA): TGTGCCAGCAGCTTAGCGGCGTCAGGTTATAGCAATCAGCCCCAGCATTTT. Amino acid sequence: CASSLAASGYSNQPQHF. The chain carries TRBV7-9 and TRBJ1-5; D remains unclear. Trimming removed 0 bases at V and 0 bases at J, with 12 bases between. The CDR3 totals 17 residues. Per germline, CDR1 SEHNR and CDR2 FQNEAQ (reference sequence).

This clone came up a few times. CDR3 residues: CASSLPSNSPLHF. The CDR3 DNA sequence: TGTGCCAGCAGCCTCCCGTCTAACTCACCCCTCCACTTT. The genes are TRBV7-9 and TRBJ1-6; D is ambiguous. The CDR3 is 13 amino acids. Trimming cost V 5 bases and J 10 bases, with 12 bases left between them. CDR1 SEHNR and CDR2 FQNEAQ come from the germline V gene (reference sequence). Filled out from reference TRBV7-9 and TRBJ1-6, the complete variable domain reads DTGVSQNPRHKITKRGQNVTFRCDPISEHNRLYWYRQTLGQGPEFLTYFQNEAQLEKSRLLSDRFSAERPKGSFSTLEIQRTEQGDSAMYLCASSLPSNSPLHFGNGTRLTVT.

The V gene is TRBV5-6, the J gene TRBJ2-7, with 8 bases aligning to TRBD1. Germline V CDR1 and CDR2: SGHDT, YYEEEE. V shed 4 bases, J shed 0 bases, and the junction held 6 bases outside the gene matches. The CDR3 runs 15 residues. The CDR3 loop reads CASSPGTGSSYEQYF. CDR3 DNA sequence: TGTGCCAGCAGCCCGGGGACAGGTAGCTCCTACGAGCAGTACTTC.

This sequence joins TRBV7-2 and TRBJ2-2, with D possibly matching TRBD1 (6 bases). This CDR3 has 17 amino acids. The ends were cut back, 1 base at V and 4 bases at J, with 16 bases in the middle. Germline lookup yields CDR1 SGHTA and CDR2 FQGNSA. This CDR3 reads CASSLERSFRGTGELFF. The CDR3 region has the DNA TGTGCCAGCAGCTTAGAGCGGTCTTTCAGGGGCACCGGGGAGCTGTTTTTT.

This chain uses TRBV19 with TRBJ2-7; 8 nucleotides align to TRBD2. With V trimmed by 11 bases and J by 5 bases, 14 bases remained unmatched. CDR3 length equals 14 residues. Germline V CDR1 and CDR2: LNHDA, SQIVND (reference sequence). CDR3 in DNA: TGTGCCTGCCAGGAGCGGGAGAGAGGCAACGAGCAGTACTTC. It codes for CACQERERGNEQYF.

The V and J genes are TRBV10-1 and TRBJ2-3; D is perhaps TRBD1 (6 bases). CDR1 WNHNN and CDR2 SYGVQD come from the germline V gene (reference sequence). The CDR3 spans 15 residues. V was trimmed by 3 bases and J by 5 bases, leaving 15 bases between them. The CDR3 bases are TGCGCCAGCAGTGATCCCCGAGGGGGAAAAGATACGCAGTATTTT. It specifies CASSDPRGGKDTQYF.

This chain uses TRBV29-1 with TRBJ2-3; TRBD2 aligns across 7 bases. In germline, CDR1 is SQVTM, CDR2 ANQGSEA. Trimming removed 8 bases from V and 10 bases from J; junction bases left unmatched: 21. The CDR3 runs to 15 residues. The CDR3 coding sequence is TGCAGCACCAAGCCCGGGACTACCCGCGATACGGCGCAGTATTTT. It translates to CSTKPGTTRDTAQYF.

The chain combines TRBV5-1 with TRBJ2-7; TRBD1 agrees at 12 bases. Trimming took 3 bases from V and 7 from J; bases not matched to a gene: 8. This CDR3 contains 15 residues. Germline V CDR1 and CDR2: SGHRS, YFSETQ. The CDR3 reads CASSWTGQGAREQYF. CDR3 in DNA: TGCGCCAGCAGCTGGACGGGACAGGGGGCGAGAGAGCAGTACTTC.

As to this clone: The sample has other DNA sequences that encode this CDR3 too. The chain recombines TRBV29-1 with TRBJ2-7; D is possibly TRBD1 (5 bases). Germline V lookup: CDR1 SQVTM, CDR2 ANQGSEA. With 4 bases removed from V and 4 bases from J, the gap between germline ends came to 14 bases. This CDR3 spans 13 amino acids. The CDR3 DNA follows: TGCAGCGTTGCTGGGGCTGGCACTTACGAGCAGTACTTC. Translated: CSVAGAGTYEQYF.

Regarding this clone: The same CDR3 is also encoded by other DNA sequences in this sample. The chain recombines TRBV18 with TRBJ1-2; 10 positions agree with TRBD1. Germline trimming cut 3 bases from V and 3 bases from J; bases unmatched to any gene: 4. The germline V gene encodes CDR1 KGHSH and CDR2 LQKENI. This CDR3 has 15 residues. The CDR3 is CASSPGQGYDYGYTF. The CDR3 DNA reads TGTGCCAGCTCACCGGGACAGGGGTATGACTATGGCTACACCTTC.